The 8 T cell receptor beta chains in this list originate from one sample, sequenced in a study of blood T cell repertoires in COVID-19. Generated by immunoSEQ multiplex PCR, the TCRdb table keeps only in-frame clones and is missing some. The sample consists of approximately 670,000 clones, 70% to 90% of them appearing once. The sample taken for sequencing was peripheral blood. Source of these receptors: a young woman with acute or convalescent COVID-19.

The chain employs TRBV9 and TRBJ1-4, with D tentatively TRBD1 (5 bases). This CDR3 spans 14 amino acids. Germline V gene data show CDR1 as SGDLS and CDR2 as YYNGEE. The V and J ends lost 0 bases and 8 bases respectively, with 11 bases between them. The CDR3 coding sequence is TGTGCCAGCAGCGTAGGCGGGGACGACGAAAAACTGTTTTTT. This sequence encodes CASSVGGDDEKLFF.

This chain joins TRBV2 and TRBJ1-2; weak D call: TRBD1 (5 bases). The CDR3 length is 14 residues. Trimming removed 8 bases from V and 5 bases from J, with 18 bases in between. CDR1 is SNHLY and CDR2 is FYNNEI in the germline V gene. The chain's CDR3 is CASQGPRVGYGYTF. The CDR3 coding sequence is TGTGCCAGCCAAGGCCCCAGGGTAGGGTATGGCTACACCTTC.

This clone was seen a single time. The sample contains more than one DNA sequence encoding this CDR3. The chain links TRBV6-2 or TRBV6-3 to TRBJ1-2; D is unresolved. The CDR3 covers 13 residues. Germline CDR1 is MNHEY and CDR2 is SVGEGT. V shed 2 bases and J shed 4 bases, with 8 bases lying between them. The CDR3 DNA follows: TGTGCCAGCAGTTACGGGGAGAGCTATGGCTACACCTTC. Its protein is CASSYGESYGYTF.

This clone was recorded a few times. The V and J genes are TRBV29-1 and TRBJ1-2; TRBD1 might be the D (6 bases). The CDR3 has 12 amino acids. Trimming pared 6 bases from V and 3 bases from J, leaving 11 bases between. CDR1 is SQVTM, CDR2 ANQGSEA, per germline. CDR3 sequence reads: CSVQDSHYGYTF. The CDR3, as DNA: TGCAGCGTCCAGGACAGCCACTATGGCTACACCTTC.

In DNA, the CDR3 is TGTGCCAGCAGTCGAGGGGGCCCTCTGACGACGGAGCAGTTCTTC. Its protein product is CASSRGGPLTTEQFF. V gene TRBV27 combines with J gene TRBJ2-1; 7 bases line up with TRBD1. This CDR3 has 15 residues. From germline, CDR1 is MNHEY and CDR2 SMNVEV (reference sequence). The trim removed 5 bases at V and 10 bases at J, leaving 14 bases unmatched.

The CDR3 sequence: CASSSQWGHEQYF. CDR3 coding DNA: TGTGCCAGCAGTTCCCAGTGGGGCCACGAGCAGTACTTC. The J gene is TRBJ2-7, the V gene TRBV27; TRBD1 might be the D (5 bases). V was shortened by 4 bases and J by 5 bases, with 12 bases between the two germline ends. The CDR3 consists of 13 residues. Germline V gene data show CDR1 as MNHEY and CDR2 as SMNVEV (reference sequence).

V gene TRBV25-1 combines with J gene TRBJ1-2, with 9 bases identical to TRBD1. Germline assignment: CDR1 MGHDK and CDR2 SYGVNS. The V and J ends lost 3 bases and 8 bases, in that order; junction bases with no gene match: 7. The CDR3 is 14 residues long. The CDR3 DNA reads TGTGCCAGCAGTGACCCGACAGGGGGGGGAGGCTACACCTTC. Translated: CASSDPTGGGGYTF.

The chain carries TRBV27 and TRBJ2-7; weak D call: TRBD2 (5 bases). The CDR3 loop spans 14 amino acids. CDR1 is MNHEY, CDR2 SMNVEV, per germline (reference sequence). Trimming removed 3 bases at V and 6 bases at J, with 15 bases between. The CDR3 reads CASSLDSLYSEQYF. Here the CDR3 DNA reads TGTGCCAGCAGTTTGGACTCCCTTTATTCCGAGCAGTACTTC.